The 31 T cell receptor beta chains in this list originate from one sample, sequenced in a study of PD-1 blockade in classical Hodgkin lymphoma. Clones were sequenced by immunoSEQ multiplex PCR, and TCRdb holds only the in-frame ones, with some missing. This table holds 29,000 or so clones, about two thirds found once. Each patient's relapse followed autologous stem cell transplantation, and brentuximab vedotin exposure varied. Sample: peripheral blood mononuclear cells (PBMCs), taken before the second cycle of nivolumab. These TCRs come from a human donor with classical Hodgkin lymphoma.

The chain links TRBV7-2 to TRBJ1-2, with 9 bases matching TRBD1. The trim removed 8 bases at V and 3 bases at J, leaving 10 bases unmatched. The CDR3 covers 15 residues. In germline, CDR1 is SGHTA, CDR2 FQGNSA. CDR3 bases: TGTGCCAGCGCCCGCACAGGGGGCAAATACTATGGCTACACCTTC. Translation: CASARTGGKYYGYTF. Full variable domain (remainder filled in from reference TRBV7-2 and TRBJ1-2): GAGVSQSPSNKVTEKGKDVELRCDPISGHTALYWYRQSLGQGLEFLIYFQGNSAPDKSGLPSDRFSAERTGGSVSTLTIQRTQQEDSAVYLCASARTGGKYYGYTFGSGTRLTVV.

This clone is classed as medium-sized (0.01 to 0.1%). V and J are TRBV4-1 and TRBJ1-1; D is unresolved. The CDR3 runs 14 residues. Germline values: CDR1 MGHRA, CDR2 YSYEKL. Trimming pared 2 bases from V and 5 bases from J, leaving 12 bases between. The CDR3 DNA sequence: TGCGCCAGCAGCCAATACACGCCGGGGACTGAAGCTTTCTTT. Its protein is CASSQYTPGTEAFF.

This chain connects TRBV7-9 to TRBJ2-3; 13 bases align to TRBD2. From germline, CDR1 is SEHNR and CDR2 FQNEAQ (reference sequence). The length of the CDR3 is 17 residues. Trimming removed 3 bases from V and 6 bases from J; junction bases left unmatched: 9. This chain's CDR3 is CASSLRLAGGSMDTQYF. The CDR3 DNA sequence: TGTGCCAGCAGCTTGCGACTAGCGGGGGGATCCATGGATACGCAGTATTTT.

This clone rates as medium-sized (0.01 to 0.1%). V usage is TRBV19 and J usage is TRBJ1-5; D unresolved. V shed 6 bases and J shed 5 bases, with 8 bases lying between them. This CDR3 has 12 amino acids. The germline V gene has CDR1 LNHDA and CDR2 SQIVND (reference sequence). The CDR3 loop reads CASSQMDQPQHF. CDR3 nucleotide sequence: TGTGCCAGTAGCCAGATGGATCAGCCCCAGCATTTT.

This clone turned up a few times. This chain links TRBV7-6 with TRBJ1-6; D might be TRBD1 (6 bases). The CDR3 is 12 residues long. Germline assignment: CDR1 SGHVS and CDR2 FNYEAQ. V was cut by 5 bases and J by 15 bases, with 14 bases left in between. The CDR3 bases are TGTGCCAGCAGCACAGGACAGTCTGTCCTCCACTTT. It translates to CASSTGQSVLHF.

The chain links TRBV7-9 to TRBJ2-5; the match to TRBD2 covers 11 bases. Unmatched junction bases numbered 5, after V lost 2 bases and J lost 3 bases. Germline CDR1 SEHNR, CDR2 FQNEAQ (reference sequence). CDR3 length equals 16 residues. The CDR3 nucleotides are TGTGCCAGCAGCTTAAAGTCTAGCGGGGGGAAAGAGACCCAGTACTTC. Protein sequence: CASSLKSSGGKETQYF.

This chain joins TRBV7-9 and TRBJ2-7; no clear D gene. This CDR3 contains 14 residues. Germline V lookup: CDR1 SEHNR, CDR2 FQNEAQ (reference sequence). Between the trimmed V and J ends, which lost 1 base and 4 bases, there was a span of 11 bases. Here the CDR3 DNA reads TGTGCCAGCAGCTTAGGGGGTGAAGAATACGAGCAGTACTTC. As protein: CASSLGGEEYEQYF.

V usage is TRBV2 and J usage is TRBJ1-5; D is unresolved. Germline values: CDR1 SNHLY, CDR2 FYNNEI. The CDR3 is 11 amino acids. The V end was cut by 5 bases, the J end by 9 bases, with 8 bases between. The CDR3 region is CASSLGLPQHF. As DNA, the CDR3 is TGTGCCAGCAGTTTAGGGTTGCCCCAGCATTTT.

V is TRBV5-6 and J is TRBJ2-1; D may be TRBD2 (5 bases). There are 16 residues in the CDR3. The V end lost 3 bases, the J end lost 0 bases, and 13 bases lay between the germline ends. The germline gives CDR1 SGHDT, CDR2 YYEEEE. This CDR3 is CASSSYSESSYNEQFF. The CDR3 DNA follows: TGTGCCAGCAGCTCCTATAGCGAGAGCTCCTACAATGAGCAGTTCTTC. The full variable domain, rest sourced from reference TRBV5-6 and TRBJ2-1, is DAGVTQSPTHLIKTRGQQVTLRCSPKSGHDTVSWYQQALGQGPQFIFQYYEEEERQRGNFPDRFSGHQFPNYSSELNVNALLLGDSALYLCASSSYSESSYNEQFFGPGTRLTVL.

The chain carries TRBV7-2 and TRBJ2-3, with 9 positions matching TRBD2. The CDR3 spans 16 residues. V shed 8 bases, J shed 3 bases, and the junction held 12 bases outside the gene matches. The germline CDR1 and CDR2 sequences are SGHTA and FQGNSA. CDR3 nucleotides: TGTGCCAGCTCTCGAAGGGCGGGGGGGAGAACAGATACGCAGTATTTT. It yields the protein CASSRRAGGRTDTQYF.

J is TRBJ2-2 and V is TRBV18; D is unresolved. V lost 1 base and J lost 3, with 15 bases in between. This CDR3 spans 17 amino acids. Germline CDR1 is KGHSH and CDR2 is LQKENI. The CDR3 DNA reads as TGTGCCAGCTCACCACGGAATCTGAACGTAGACACCGGGGAGCTGTTTTTT. Its translation is CASSPRNLNVDTGELFF.

V and J are TRBV6-6 and TRBJ1-5; 7 bases are shared with TRBD1. The CDR3 runs 16 residues. Losses at the gene ends were 5 bases for V and 0 bases for J; bases not matched to a gene: 7. Per germline, CDR1 MNHNY and CDR2 SVGAGI (reference sequence). CDR3 amino acids: CASSGKTGLSNQPQHF. CDR3 sequence (DNA): TGTGCCAGCAGTGGGAAGACAGGGCTTAGCAATCAGCCCCAGCATTTT.

The chain uses TRBV5-1 and TRBJ2-1; D possibly uses TRBD1 or TRBD2 (5 bases each). CDR3 length equals 16 residues. CDR1 is SGHRS and CDR2 is YFSETQ in the germline V gene. V was pared by 3 bases and J by 4 bases, with 17 bases between. The CDR3 loop is CASSSGTVVGYNEQFF. CDR3 in DNA: TGCGCCAGCAGCTCAGGGACGGTGGTGGGGTACAATGAGCAGTTCTTC.

This clone was observed a handful of times. J is TRBJ1-3 and V is TRBV6-6; no reliable D call. Trimming shortened V by 4 bases and J by 0 bases, and 10 bases separated the two germline ends. Germline lookup yields CDR1 MNHNY and CDR2 SVGAGI (reference sequence). The CDR3 runs 15 residues. CDR3 coding DNA: TGTGCCAGCAGTTTTGGGCCGAGCTCTGGAAACACCATATATTTT. It translates to CASSFGPSSGNTIYF.

V usage is TRBV5-1 and J usage is TRBJ1-5, with 8 positions matching TRBD1. The ends lost 4 bases at V and 4 bases at J; junction bases unmatched: 7. There are 15 residues in the CDR3. Germline V lookup: CDR1 SGHRS, CDR2 YFSETQ. As DNA, the CDR3 is TGCGCCAGCAGCGTGACCGGGACAGGTAATCAGCCCCAGCATTTT. The encoded protein is CASSVTGTGNQPQHF. The full variable domain, with the rest looked up from reference TRBV5-1 and TRBJ1-5, is KAGVTQTPRYLIKTRGQQVTLSCSPISGHRSVSWYQQTPGQGLQFLFEYFSETQRNKGNFPGRFSGRQFSNSRSEMNVSTLELGDSALYLCASSVTGTGNQPQHFGDGTRLSIL.

The chain recombines TRBV18 with TRBJ1-5; D is uncertain. The germline V gene has CDR1 KGHSH and CDR2 LQKENI. Trimming removed 6 bases at V and 3 bases at J, with 15 bases between. The CDR3 contains 15 residues. The CDR3 reads CASSLTQTVNQPQHF. As DNA, the CDR3 is TGTGCCAGCTCTCTCACCCAGACGGTCAATCAGCCCCAGCATTTT. The full variable domain, rest sourced from reference TRBV18 and TRBJ1-5, is NAGVMQNPRHLVRRRGQEARLRCSPMKGHSHVYWYRQLPEEGLKFMVYLQKENIIDESGMPKERFSAEFPKEGPSILRIQQVVRGDSAAYFCASSLTQTVNQPQHFGDGTRLSIL.

Comments on this clone: Other DNA sequences in this sample translate to the same CDR3. This chain connects TRBV7-2 to TRBJ2-1, with D perhaps TRBD1 (5 bases). Germline V CDR1 and CDR2: SGHTA, FQGNSA. The CDR3 covers 13 residues. V gave up 1 base and J gave up 5 bases, with 6 bases separating them. The DNA for the CDR3 is TGTGCCAGCAGCTTAGGACAGAACAATGAGCAGTTCTTC. As protein: CASSLGQNNEQFF.

The genes are TRBV7-2 and TRBJ2-7; D possibly corresponds to TRBD2 (5 bases). The CDR3 contains 13 residues. The V gene lost 5 bases and the J gene lost 4 bases, with 12 bases spanning the gap. CDR1 SGHTA and CDR2 FQGNSA come from the germline V gene. The CDR3 coding sequence is TGTGCCAGCAGCCCCCCAACTAGTTACGAGCAGTACTTC. Its translation: CASSPPTSYEQYF.

This clone ranks as medium-sized. This chain connects TRBV6-5 to TRBJ2-5, with D perhaps matching TRBD1 or TRBD2 (5 bases each). The CDR3 is 15 residues long. Germline loops: CDR1 MNHEY, CDR2 SVGAGI. V lost 0 bases and J lost 5, with 13 bases in between. The CDR3 protein is CASSYSRSGSETQYF. CDR3 DNA: TGTGCCAGCAGTTACTCGAGGTCAGGGAGTGAGACCCAGTACTTC.

V and J are TRBV10-1 and TRBJ1-1; D unclear. The CDR3 spans 15 residues. Germline V gene lookup returns CDR1 WNHNN and CDR2 SYGVQD (reference sequence). Trimming cost V 5 bases and J 0 bases, with 13 bases left between them. In DNA, the CDR3 is TGCGCCAGCAGTCTGTGGCAGCCCATGAACACTGAAGCTTTCTTT. Amino acid sequence: CASSLWQPMNTEAFF.

The chain has TRBV7-9 and TRBJ2-5, with 10 nucleotides matching TRBD1. V gave up 5 bases and J gave up 2 bases; unmatched junction bases: 5. Germline CDR1 SEHNR, CDR2 FQNEAQ (reference sequence). The length of the CDR3 is 15 residues. The CDR3 DNA reads as TGTGCCAGCAGCGACCGGGACAGGGGTCAAGAGACCCAGTACTTC. Protein product: CASSDRDRGQETQYF.

Relative to its sample, this clone is medium-sized. The V gene is TRBV5-8, the J gene TRBJ1-4; the match to TRBD1 covers 9 bases. From germline, CDR1 is SGHTS and CDR2 YDEGEE. The CDR3 has 14 residues. Germline trimming cut 4 bases from V and 6 bases from J; bases unmatched to any gene: 4. CDR3 residues: CASSPDRGDEKLFF. CDR3 sequence (DNA): TGTGCCAGCAGCCCCGACAGGGGGGATGAAAAACTGTTTTTT.

DNA for the CDR3: TGTGCCAGCAGCACAACCTATGGCTACACCTTC. Its protein product is CASSTTYGYTF. The J gene is TRBJ1-2, the V gene TRBV5-5; no reliable D call. Germline loops: CDR1 SGHKS, CDR2 YYEKEE (reference sequence). This CDR3 spans 11 amino acids. The V gene lost 4 bases and the J gene lost 4 bases, with 5 bases spanning the gap.

The sample holds one count of this clone. V is TRBV5-1 and J is TRBJ2-3; D not resolved. V was cut by 3 bases and J by 0 bases, with 11 bases left in between. This CDR3 is built from 15 residues. Germline V gives CDR1 SGHRS, CDR2 YFSETQ. The CDR3 sequence is CASSWFLTSTDTQYF. CDR3 coding DNA: TGCGCCAGCAGCTGGTTCCTGACTAGCACAGATACGCAGTATTTT.

The rearrangement links TRBV27 to TRBJ2-2, with 8 bases lining up with TRBD1. With V trimmed by 6 bases and J by 6 bases, 9 bases remained unmatched. The CDR3 contains 15 residues. Germline CDR1 is MNHEY and CDR2 is SMNVEV (reference sequence). The CDR3 spells CASRPDRVRAGELFF. CDR3 nucleotide sequence: TGTGCCAGCAGACCGGACAGGGTGAGAGCCGGGGAGCTGTTTTTT.

The table lists this clone with a few counts. The CDR3 region is CASRVGGASTEAFF. The CDR3 DNA reads as TGTGCCAGCCGAGTGGGGGGGGCGAGCACTGAAGCTTTCTTT. The chain employs TRBV11-2 and TRBJ1-1; maybe TRBD1 (6 bases). CDR1 is SGHAT, CDR2 FQNNGV, per germline. V shed 8 bases and J shed 4 bases, with 17 bases lying between them. The CDR3 has 14 amino acids.

Relative to its sample, this clone is medium-sized. The genes are TRBV28 and TRBJ2-2; D unclear. Trimming cost V 6 bases and J 2 bases, with 13 bases left between them. The CDR3 has 15 residues. Germline V gene sequence: CDR1 MDHEN, CDR2 SYDVKM. Here the CDR3 DNA reads TGTGCCAGCAGACGGGTCTTTGCAAACACCGGGGAGCTGTTTTTT. Its protein product is CASRRVFANTGELFF.

The J gene is TRBJ1-4, the V gene TRBV28; D gene unclear. Trimming removed 10 bases at V and 7 bases at J, with 13 bases between. Germline CDR1 reads MDHEN; CDR2 reads SYDVKM. CDR3 length: 12 amino acids. CDR3 DNA: TGTGCCACCGGAACCAGGAGTGAAAAACTGTTTTTT. Amino acids: CATGTRSEKLFF.

This rearrangement joins TRBV2 to TRBJ2-4, with no clear D. V was cut by 6 bases and J by 7 bases, with 7 bases left in between. The germline CDR1 and CDR2 sequences are SNHLY and FYNNEI. CDR3 length: 11 amino acids. The CDR3 is CASSDWNIQYF. The DNA for the CDR3 is TGTGCCAGCAGCGATTGGAACATTCAGTACTTC.

This rearrangement joins TRBV2 to TRBJ1-4; D is possibly TRBD1 (5 bases). The V and J ends lost 11 bases and 8 bases respectively, with 18 bases between them. In germline, CDR1 is SNHLY, CDR2 FYNNEI. CDR3 length: 13 amino acids. The CDR3 sequence is CAVVHRSPEKLFF. CDR3 DNA: TGTGCCGTTGTCCACAGGTCCCCGGAAAAACTGTTTTTT.

This clone has more than one count but fewer than ten. V and J are TRBV7-9 and TRBJ2-2, with D uncertain. The length of the CDR3 is 14 residues. From germline, CDR1 is SEHNR and CDR2 FQNEAQ (reference sequence). The V end lost 0 bases, the J end lost 4 bases, and 6 bases lay between the germline ends. The DNA of the CDR3 is TGTGCCAGCAGCTTAGCACAGACCACCGGGGAGCTGTTTTTT. This translates into CASSLAQTTGELFF.